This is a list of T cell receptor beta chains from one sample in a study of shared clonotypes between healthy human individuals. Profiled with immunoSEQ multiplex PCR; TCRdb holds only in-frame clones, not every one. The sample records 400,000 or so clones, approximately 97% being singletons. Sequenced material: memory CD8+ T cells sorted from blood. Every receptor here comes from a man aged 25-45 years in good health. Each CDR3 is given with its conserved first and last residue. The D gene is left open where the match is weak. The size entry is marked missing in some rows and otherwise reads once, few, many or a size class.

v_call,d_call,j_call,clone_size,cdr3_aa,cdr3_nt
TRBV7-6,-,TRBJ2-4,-,CASSPSVGLLGNIQYF,TGTGCCAGCAGCCCATCGGTGGGCCTACTGGGAAACATTCAGTACTTC
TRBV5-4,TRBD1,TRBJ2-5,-,CASSKRDRWDQETQYF,TGTGCCAGCAGCAAGAGGGACAGGTGGGACCAAGAGACCCAGTACTTC
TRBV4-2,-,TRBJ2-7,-,CASSQEIGRATYEQYF,TGTGCCAGCAGCCAAGAAATTGGGCGGGCCACCTACGAGCAGTACTTC
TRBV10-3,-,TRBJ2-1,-,CAISESGTSYNEQFF,TGTGCCATCAGTGAGTCGGGGACCAGCTACAATGAGCAGTTCTTC
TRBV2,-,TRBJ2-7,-,CASITGPSYEQYF,TGTGCCAGCATTACAGGGCCATCCTACGAGCAGTACTTC
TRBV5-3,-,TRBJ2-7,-,CARSLWGEQYF,TGTGCCAGAAGCTTATGGGGCGAGCAGTACTTC
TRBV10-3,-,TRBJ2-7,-,CAISEGLSSYEQYF,TGTGCCATCAGTGAGGGACTGAGCTCCTACGAGCAGTACTTC
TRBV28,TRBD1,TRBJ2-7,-,CASSLPGQGANEQYF,TGTGCCAGCAGCCTTCCGGGACAGGGGGCGAACGAGCAGTACTTC
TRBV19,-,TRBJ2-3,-,CASSITGTDTQYF,TGTGCCAGTAGTATCACAGGGACAGATACGCAGTATTTT
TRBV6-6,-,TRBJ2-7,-,CASSYTGRPDYEQYF,TGTGCCAGCAGTTACACGGGCCGACCAGACTACGAGCAGTACTTC
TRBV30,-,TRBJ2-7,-,CAWSFGGTYEQYF,TGTGCCTGGAGTTTTGGGGGGACCTACGAGCAGTACTTC
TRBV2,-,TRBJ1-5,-,CASSEELVRDQPQHF,TGTGCCAGCAGTGAAGAGCTAGTGCGAGATCAGCCCCAGCATTTT
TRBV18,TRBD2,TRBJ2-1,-,CASSLAGGYNEQFF,TGTGCCAGCTCACTAGCGGGAGGGTACAATGAGCAGTTCTTC
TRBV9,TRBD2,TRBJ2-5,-,CASSVGLAGRSGETQYF,TGTGCCAGCAGCGTAGGGCTAGCGGGAAGATCAGGAGAGACCCAGTACTTC
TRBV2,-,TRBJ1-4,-,CASSEALDSVSNEKLFF,TGTGCCAGCAGTGAAGCGCTCGACTCCGTTTCTAATGAAAAACTGTTTTTT
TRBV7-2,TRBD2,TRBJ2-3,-,CASSLAGGDTQYF,TGTGCCAGCAGCTTAGCGGGAGGGGATACGCAGTATTTT
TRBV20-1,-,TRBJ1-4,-,CSVTAYEKLFF,TGCAGTGTTACAGCGTATGAAAAACTGTTTTTT
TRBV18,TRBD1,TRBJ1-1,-,CASSRQGANTEAFF,TGTGCCAGCTCACGACAGGGGGCGAACACTGAAGCTTTCTTT
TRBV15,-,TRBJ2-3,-,CATSRDVLGVQDTQYF,TGTGCCACCAGCAGAGATGTGCTTGGCGTCCAAGATACGCAGTATTTT
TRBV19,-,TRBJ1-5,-,CASSMVTGPNQPQHF,TGTGCCAGTAGTATGGTGACAGGACCAAATCAGCCCCAGCATTTT
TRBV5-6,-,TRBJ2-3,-,CASSLAASTDTQYF,TGTGCCAGCAGCTTGGCTGCCAGCACAGATACGCAGTATTTT
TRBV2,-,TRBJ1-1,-,CASSAESNTEAFF,TGTGCCAGCAGTGCAGAGTCGAACACTGAAGCTTTCTTT
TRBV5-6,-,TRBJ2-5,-,CASSLGTAETQYF,TGTGCCAGCAGCTTGGGGACCGCGGAGACCCAGTACTTC
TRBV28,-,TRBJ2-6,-,CASSFLQGRSGANVLTF,TGTGCCAGCAGTTTTCTACAGGGGAGGTCTGGGGCCAACGTCCTGACTTTC
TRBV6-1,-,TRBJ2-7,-,CASRSYEQYF,TGTGCCAGCAGGTCCTACGAGCAGTACTTC
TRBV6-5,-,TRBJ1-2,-,CASTLGRAGYGYTF,TGTGCCAGCACCCTGGGCAGGGCAGGGTATGGCTACACCTTC
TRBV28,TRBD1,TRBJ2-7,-,CASKPGQTFYEQYF,TGTGCCAGCAAACCGGGACAGACCTTCTACGAGCAGTACTTC
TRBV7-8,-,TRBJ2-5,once,CASRQLREETQYF,TGTGCCAGCAGACAACTAAGGGAAGAGACCCAGTACTTC
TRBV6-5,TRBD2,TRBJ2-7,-,CASSYSPELAGYEQYF,TGTGCCAGCAGTTACTCGCCCGAACTAGCGGGGTACGAGCAGTACTTC
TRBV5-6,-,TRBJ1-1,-,CASSLVESSMNTEAFF,TGTGCCAGCAGCTTGGTGGAGTCCTCGATGAACACTGAAGCTTTCTTT
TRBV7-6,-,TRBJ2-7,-,CASSLETRQGGNEQYF,TGTGCCAGCAGCTTAGAAACGCGGCAGGGGGGGAACGAGCAGTACTTC
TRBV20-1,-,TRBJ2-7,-,CSARKPYEQYF,TGCAGTGCTAGGAAGCCTTACGAGCAGTACTTC
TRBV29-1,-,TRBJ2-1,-,CSVGGSYRSYNEQFF,TGCAGCGTTGGTGGGTCTTACCGCTCCTACAATGAGCAGTTCTTC
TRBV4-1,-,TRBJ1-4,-,CASSRQATNEKLFF,TGCGCCAGCAGCCGGCAGGCAACTAATGAAAAACTGTTTTTT
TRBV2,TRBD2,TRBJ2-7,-,CASSVKLAGVEQYF,TGTGCCAGCAGTGTGAAACTAGCGGGAGTCGAGCAGTACTTC
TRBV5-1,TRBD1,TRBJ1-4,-,CASSLRQGNEKLFF,TGCGCCAGCAGCTTACGACAGGGTAATGAAAAACTGTTTTTT
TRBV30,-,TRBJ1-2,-,CAWSVERGWEGLKTYGYTF,TGTGCCTGGAGTGTGGAGAGAGGGTGGGAGGGATTGAAGACCTATGGCTACACCTTC
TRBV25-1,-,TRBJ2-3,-,CASSQIWGQSTDTQYF,TGTGCCAGCAGTCAGATCTGGGGGCAGAGCACAGATACGCAGTATTTT
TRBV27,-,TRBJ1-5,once,CASSLGGWDFRNQPQHF,TGTGCCAGCAGTTTGGGGGGCTGGGACTTTCGCAATCAGCCCCAGCATTTT
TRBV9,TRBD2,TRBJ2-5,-,CASSAGLAGGRFQETQYF,TGTGCCAGCAGCGCTGGACTAGCGGGAGGGCGGTTCCAAGAGACCCAGTACTTC
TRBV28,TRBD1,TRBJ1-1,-,CASSEQGKRTEAFF,TGTGCCAGCAGTGAACAGGGGAAAAGGACTGAAGCTTTCTTT
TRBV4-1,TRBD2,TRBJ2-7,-,CASSPSSTSGSYEQYF,TGCGCCAGCAGCCCCAGCTCGACTAGCGGGTCCTACGAGCAGTACTTC
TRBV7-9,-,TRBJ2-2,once,CASSLAGTHTGELFF,TGTGCCAGCAGCTTAGCGGGAACACATACCGGGGAGCTGTTTTTT
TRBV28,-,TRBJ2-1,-,CASTRNNEQFF,TGTGCCAGCACCAGAAACAATGAGCAGTTCTTC
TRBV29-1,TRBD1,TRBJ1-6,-,CSVQLRGDNSPLHF,TGCAGCGTTCAGCTCAGGGGGGATAATTCACCCCTCCACTTT
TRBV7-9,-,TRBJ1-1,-,CASSQRQANTEAFF,TGTGCCAGCAGCCAAAGACAGGCGAACACTGAAGCTTTCTTT
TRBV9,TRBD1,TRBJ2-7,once,CASSVEGDSYYEQYF,TGTGCCAGCAGCGTAGAGGGGGACAGTTACTACGAGCAGTACTTC
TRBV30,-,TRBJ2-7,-,CAWSVGQVYEQYF,TGTGCCTGGAGTGTGGGACAAGTCTACGAGCAGTACTTC
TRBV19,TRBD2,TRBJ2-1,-,CAISSGMYNEQFF,TGTGCCATATCTAGCGGGATGTACAATGAGCAGTTCTTC
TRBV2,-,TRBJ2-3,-,CASSGRVRTDTQYF,TGTGCCAGCAGTGGTAGGGTACGCACAGATACGCAGTATTTT
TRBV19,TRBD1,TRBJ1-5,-,CASSTRTGGGQPQHF,TGTGCCAGTAGTACCCGGACAGGGGGCGGTCAGCCCCAGCATTTT
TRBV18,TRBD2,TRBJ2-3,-,CASSDTSGMSTQYF,TGTGCCAGCTCAGATACTAGCGGGATGAGTACGCAGTATTTT
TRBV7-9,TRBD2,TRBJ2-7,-,CASSLVGLAGSRQYF,TGTGCCAGCAGCTTAGTAGGTCTAGCGGGAAGCCGGCAGTACTTC
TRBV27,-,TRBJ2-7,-,CASSRGGRIYEQYF,TGTGCCAGCAGTAGAGGAGGGCGGATCTACGAGCAGTACTTC
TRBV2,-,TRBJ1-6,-,CASRATSSYNSPLHF,TGTGCCAGCAGAGCCACGAGCTCCTATAATTCACCCCTCCACTTT
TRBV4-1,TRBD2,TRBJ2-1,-,CASSPFVPGLAGGGNEQFF,TGCGCCAGCAGCCCCTTTGTCCCGGGACTAGCGGGAGGTGGGAATGAGCAGTTCTTC
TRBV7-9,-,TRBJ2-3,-,CASSFETSGDTQYF,TGTGCCAGCAGCTTCGAGACTAGTGGGGATACGCAGTATTTT
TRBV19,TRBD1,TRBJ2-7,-,CASSSGTAYEQYF,TGTGCCAGTAGCTCCGGGACAGCCTACGAGCAGTACTTC
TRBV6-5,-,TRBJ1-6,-,CASSYSSSYNSPLHF,TGTGCCAGCAGTTACTCAAGCTCCTATAATTCACCCCTCCACTTT
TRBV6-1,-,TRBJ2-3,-,CASSVMTDTQYF,TGTGCCAGCAGTGTGATGACAGATACGCAGTATTTT